These 29 T cell receptor beta chains were all obtained from the same sample, sequenced in a study of shared clonotypes between healthy human individuals. Profiled with immunoSEQ multiplex PCR; TCRdb holds only in-frame clones, not every one. Of nearly 500,000 clones in the sample, 60% to 85% were seen once. Material for sequencing was PBMCs. These receptors all stem from a woman aged 40 to 49 in good health. Some clones in this sample may be carry-over from other donors' samples.

The rearrangement joins TRBV19 to TRBJ1-1; TRBD1 matches 7 bases. J lost 12 bases, V lost 0 bases, and 10 bases had no gene match. CDR3 length equals 14 residues. The germline V gene has CDR1 LNHDA and CDR2 SQIVND (reference sequence). The CDR3 nucleotides read TGTGCCAGTAGTATAGATACTCCAGGGGGGCAGACTTTCTTT. Translation gives CASSIDTPGGQTFF.

The V and J genes are TRBV7-3 and TRBJ1-1; the D gene is possibly TRBD1 (5 bases). This CDR3 is built from 18 residues. The ends were cut back, 2 bases at V and 3 bases at J, with 22 bases in the middle. Germline lookup yields CDR1 SGHTA and CDR2 FQGTGA. This CDR3 reads CASSLWPAGRRGDTEAFF. The CDR3 nucleotides are TGTGCCAGCAGCTTATGGCCGGCGGGTCGAAGAGGGGACACTGAAGCTTTCTTT.

The CDR3 protein is CASSKKDRRSEQYF. DNA of the CDR3: TGTGCCAGCAGTAAAAAGGACCGTAGGAGCGAGCAGTACTTC. This chain uses TRBV5-6 with TRBJ2-7; D gene uncertain. V was clipped by 5 bases and J by 6 bases, with 18 bases between them. This CDR3 spans 14 amino acids. Germline V lookup: CDR1 SGHDT, CDR2 YYEEEE.

V usage is TRBV7-9 and J usage is TRBJ2-7; the D is unclear. The CDR3 runs 12 residues. Germline V gene data show CDR1 as SEHNR and CDR2 as FQNEAQ (reference sequence). Trimming shortened V by 4 bases and J by 4 bases, and 8 bases separated the two germline ends. The CDR3 here is CASSSPSYEQYF. The CDR3 DNA is TGTGCCAGCAGCTCCCCCTCTTACGAGCAGTACTTC.

This rearrangement joins TRBV9 to TRBJ1-1; a possible D gene is TRBD1 (6 bases). Germline CDR1 is SGDLS and CDR2 is YYNGEE. This CDR3 has 14 amino acids. V was shortened by 1 base and J by 4 bases, with 11 bases between the two germline ends. CDR3 protein: CASSVLTGFTEAFF. The CDR3 nucleotides read TGTGCCAGCAGCGTACTTACAGGGTTCACTGAAGCTTTCTTT.

V gene TRBV7-8 combines with J gene TRBJ1-4, with 7 bases aligning to TRBD1. CDR3 length: 17 residues. Germline CDR1 and CDR2: SGHVS and FQNEAQ. V lost 5 bases to trimming and J lost 6 bases; unmatched junction nucleotides: 15. The CDR3 reads CASSPLIPGTVDEKLFF. As DNA, the CDR3 is TGTGCCAGCAGCCCCCTCATCCCCGGGACAGTAGATGAAAAACTGTTTTTT.

The sample holds one count of this clone. The rearrangement joins TRBV29-1 to TRBJ2-1; maybe TRBD2 (5 bases). The CDR3 length is 14 residues. V lost 4 bases, J lost 5 bases, and 15 bases lay in between. Per the germline V gene, CDR1 is SQVTM and CDR2 is ANQGSEA. CDR3 DNA: TGCAGCGTTGTTCGGGGTCCCGGCAACAATGAGCAGTTCTTC. This codes for CSVVRGPGNNEQFF.

Comment on this clone: The sample carries other DNA sequences with the same CDR3. The chain joins TRBV28 to TRBJ2-2; 8 bases are a match to TRBD1. CDR1 is MDHEN and CDR2 is SYDVKM in the germline V gene. The CDR3 length is 14 residues. J gave up 3 bases and V 5 bases, and 2 bases lay outside the gene matches. The CDR3 here is CASSVTGDTGELFF. DNA of the CDR3: TGTGCCAGCAGTGTGACAGGGGACACCGGGGAGCTGTTTTTT.

The chain couples TRBV5-1 to TRBJ1-1; 11 bases line up with TRBD1. Losses at the gene ends were 4 bases for V and 2 bases for J; bases not matched to a gene: 7. The length of the CDR3 is 16 residues. Germline-derived CDR1 and CDR2 are SGHRS and YFSETQ. The CDR3 here is CASSLRDRGYNTEAFF. The CDR3 DNA sequence: TGCGCCAGCAGCCTCCGGGACAGGGGGTATAACACTGAAGCTTTCTTT.

The V and J genes are TRBV14 and TRBJ1-2; 9 bases agree with TRBD1. The CDR3 totals 15 residues. Germline V gene sequence: CDR1 SGHDN, CDR2 FVKESK. V trimming: 5 bases; J trimming: 3 bases; junction bases outside the gene matches: 7. CDR3 region: CASSRGTGHDYGYTF. CDR3 nucleotide sequence: TGTGCCAGCAGCAGAGGGACAGGGCATGACTATGGCTACACCTTC. The variable domain in full, with the rest retrieved from reference TRBV14 and TRBJ1-2, is EAGVTQFPSHSVIEKGQTVTLRCDPISGHDNLYWYRRVMGKEIKFLLHFVKESKQDESGMPNNRFLAERTGGTYSTLKVQPAELEDSGVYFCASSRGTGHDYGYTFGSGTRLTVV.

V and J are TRBV23-1 and TRBJ2-2; unclear D gene. TRBV23-1 is an open reading frame whose function is uncertain. The CDR3 length is 13 residues. The ends were cut back, 5 bases at V and 7 bases at J, with 11 bases in the middle. Here the CDR3 DNA reads TGCGCCAGCAGTGAGAGTACCCACGGGGAGCTGTTTTTT. Its protein product is CASSESTHGELFF.

The CDR3 DNA sequence: TGTGCCAGCTCACCGCGGACAGGGGAATTGAACACTGAAGCTTTCTTT. Its translation: CASSPRTGELNTEAFF. This chain joins TRBV18 and TRBJ1-1; 9 bases align to TRBD1. The CDR3 consists of 16 residues. With V trimmed by 3 bases and J by 0 bases, 5 bases remained unmatched. The germline gives CDR1 KGHSH, CDR2 LQKENI.

The CDR3 nucleotides read TGTGCCAGCAGTGACTCGCGGGGCGGCACAGATACGCAGTATTTT. This sequence encodes CASSDSRGGTDTQYF. The chain recombines TRBV6-4 with TRBJ2-3, with D possibly TRBD2 on 6 matching bases. In germline, CDR1 is MRHNA, CDR2 SNTAGT. The CDR3 extends over 15 amino acids. Trimming stripped 0 bases from V and 1 base from J, with 8 bases between.

The V gene is TRBV19, the J gene TRBJ2-7, with 8 nucleotides matching TRBD1. V dropped 9 bases and J dropped 1; count of bases not matched to a gene: 8. Per germline, CDR1 LNHDA and CDR2 SQIVND (reference sequence). The CDR3 contains 14 residues. CDR3 DNA: TGTGCCAGCCCTAGGACAGGGTTTTCCTACGAGCAGTACTTC. Its protein is CASPRTGFSYEQYF.

The chain carries TRBV28 and TRBJ2-3; D remains unclear. CDR3 length equals 16 residues. Trimming took 7 bases from V and 2 from J, leaving 19 bases between them. CDR1 MDHEN and CDR2 SYDVKM come from the germline V gene. CDR3 coding DNA: TGTGCCAGCATAGGGCTTCTGGGCCTATACACAGATACGCAGTATTTT. Translated: CASIGLLGLYTDTQYF.

The CDR3 nucleotides are TGTGCCAGTATGAGGGAGCCCTACAATGAGCAGTTCTTC. Its protein product is CASMREPYNEQFF. The rearrangement uses TRBV19 and TRBJ2-1; D perhaps matches TRBD2 (5 bases). CDR1 is LNHDA, CDR2 SQIVND, per germline (reference sequence). The CDR3 length is 13 residues. Trimming removed 7 bases at V and 2 bases at J, with 9 bases between.

The rearrangement joins TRBV28 to TRBJ2-7; no reliable D call. The V gene's germline CDR1 is MDHEN and CDR2 SYDVKM. V was pared by 2 bases and J by 3 bases, with 17 bases between. The CDR3 runs 16 residues. The CDR3 region is CASSLNRRLNNYEQYF. CDR3 nucleotides: TGTGCCAGCAGTTTAAATCGCAGGCTCAACAACTACGAGCAGTACTTC.

This sequence joins TRBV5-1 and TRBJ1-1, with TRBD1 identical over 9 bases. V lost 4 bases and J lost 2; bases outside the gene matches: 3. The CDR3 extends over 14 amino acids. The germline V gene encodes CDR1 SGHRS and CDR2 YFSETQ. CDR3 DNA sequence: TGCGCCAGCAGCATGGGACAGGGAAACACTGAAGCTTTCTTT. It codes for CASSMGQGNTEAFF.

The chain carries TRBV5-4 and TRBJ2-5; D possibly uses TRBD1 or TRBD2 (5 bases each). Germline-derived CDR1 and CDR2 are SGHNT and YYREEE (reference sequence). V lost 1 base to trimming and J lost 1 base, with 8 bases between them. The CDR3 length is 14 residues. CDR3 DNA: TGTGCCAGCAGCTTGCATGGGGGCCAAGAGACCCAGTACTTC. Amino acid sequence: CASSLHGGQETQYF.

Many counts were recorded for this clone. This specimen includes other DNA sequences encoding the same CDR3. The rearrangement links TRBV29-1 to TRBJ2-1, with D tentatively TRBD1 (6 bases). The CDR3 is 12 residues long. The V gene lost 6 bases and the J gene lost 3 bases, with 9 bases spanning the gap. Looked up from germline, CDR1 is SQVTM and CDR2 is ANQGSEA. In DNA form, the CDR3 reads TGCAGCGTGGGGGCTAGCTACAATGAGCAGTTCTTC. As protein: CSVGASYNEQFF.

V usage is TRBV5-5 and J usage is TRBJ2-5, with 9 bases matching TRBD2. CDR1 is SGHKS, CDR2 YYEKEE, per germline (reference sequence). The CDR3 covers 14 residues. Trimming cost V 0 bases and J 5 bases; bases outside gene matches: 2. The CDR3: CASSLVAGDETQYF. CDR3 DNA sequence: TGTGCCAGCAGCTTGGTAGCGGGAGACGAGACCCAGTACTTC.

The V and J genes are TRBV27 and TRBJ2-5; D may correspond to TRBD1 or TRBD2 (5 bases each). CDR3 length: 15 amino acids. Germline V gene data show CDR1 as MNHEY and CDR2 as SMNVEV (reference sequence). V was cut by 4 bases and J by 7 bases, with 19 bases left in between. CDR3 sequence (DNA): TGTGCCAGCAGTTCGGGACGCCCAATAAGTGCGACCCAGTACTTC. Its protein product is CASSSGRPISATQYF.

This sequence joins TRBV6-1 and TRBJ2-1; perhaps TRBD1 as D (6 bases). This CDR3 has 13 residues. Germline values: CDR1 MNHNS, CDR2 SASEGT. V was trimmed by 6 bases and J by 5 bases, leaving 11 bases between them. CDR3 in DNA: TGTGCCAGCAGCAGACAGGTAAACAATGAGCAGTTCTTC. Its protein product is CASSRQVNNEQFF.

The rearrangement links TRBV10-1 to TRBJ2-1, with 7 bases aligning to TRBD1. The CDR3 consists of 14 residues. The V gene's germline CDR1 is WNHNN and CDR2 SYGVQD (reference sequence). Germline trimming cut 4 bases from V and 7 bases from J; bases unmatched to any gene: 7. CDR3 bases: TGCGCCAGCAGTGCGGGACAGTTTAGGAATGAGCAGTTCTTC. Protein product: CASSAGQFRNEQFF.

V is TRBV28 and J is TRBJ1-5; TRBD1 matches at 8 bases. CDR1 and CDR2 from the germline V gene are MDHEN and SYDVKM. The V gene end was trimmed by 6 bases and the J gene end by 0 bases; junction bases not matched to a gene: 4. This CDR3 spans 15 amino acids. The CDR3 region has the DNA TGTGCCAGCAGCGCGACAGGGGATAGCAATCAGCCCCAGCATTTT. Its protein is CASSATGDSNQPQHF.

The chain carries TRBV7-2 and TRBJ2-7; D remains unclear. The CDR3 length is 15 residues. Germline V gene sequence: CDR1 SGHTA, CDR2 FQGNSA. V was trimmed by 5 bases and J by 2 bases, leaving 16 bases between them. The CDR3 here is CASSQPKLGPYEQYF. The CDR3 nucleotides are TGTGCCAGCAGCCAACCTAAGTTAGGTCCCTACGAGCAGTACTTC.

The chain carries TRBV6-1 and TRBJ1-1; D not resolved. The germline V gene encodes CDR1 MNHNS and CDR2 SASEGT. Trimming stripped 5 bases from V and 6 bases from J, with 7 bases between. The length of the CDR3 is 11 residues. For the CDR3, the DNA is TGTGCCAGCAGTTCCCCCCCTGAAGCTTTCTTT. Amino acid sequence: CASSSPPEAFF.

The chain carries TRBV9 and TRBJ2-1; D may be TRBD1 (7 bases). CDR3 size: 15 residues. Germline CDR1 and CDR2: SGDLS and YYNGEE. Trimming removed 4 bases from V and 3 bases from J, with 14 bases in between. This CDR3 is CASSPRGTDYNEQFF. In DNA, the CDR3 is TGTGCCAGCAGCCCCAGGGGGACTGACTACAATGAGCAGTTCTTC.

The chain employs TRBV10-2 and TRBJ2-3; 8 positions agree with TRBD2. After removal of 6 bases from V and 4 bases from J, the junction contained 9 bases not matched to a gene. This CDR3 contains 15 residues. Germline V lookup: CDR1 WSHSY, CDR2 SAAADI. This CDR3 reads CASRGEAGVADTQYF. CDR3 bases: TGCGCCAGCAGGGGGGAAGCGGGAGTTGCAGATACGCAGTATTTT.